The 9 T cell receptor beta chains presented below share a single source sample, sequenced in a study of blood T cell repertoires in COVID-19. The repertoire was sequenced with immunoSEQ multiplex PCR; TCRdb's copy has only in-frame clones and lacks some. The sample has some 220,000 clones, around 84% seen once. The sequenced material came from peripheral blood. Receptors originate from a man in his forties or fifties with active or convalescent COVID-19.

This chain connects TRBV7-8 to TRBJ2-7; D may be TRBD2 (5 bases). The CDR3 length is 13 residues. Germline CDR1 SGHVS, CDR2 FQNEAQ. V gave up 6 bases and J gave up 6 bases, with 15 bases separating them. Here the CDR3 DNA reads TGTGCCAGCAGTAAAGCCGGGAAGGTCGAGCAGTACGTC. The encoded protein is CASSKAGKVEQYV.

This clone was picked up one time. This chain uses TRBV5-6 with TRBJ2-2; 7 nucleotides match TRBD2. CDR1 is SGHDT, CDR2 YYEEEE, per germline. Unmatched junction bases numbered 8, after V lost 4 bases and J lost 5 bases. CDR3 size: 15 residues. The CDR3 sequence is CASSVFERGTGELFF. The CDR3 DNA reads TGTGCCAGCAGCGTATTTGAGCGGGGAACCGGGGAGCTGTTTTTT. Full variable domain (outside the CDR3, taken from reference TRBV5-6 and TRBJ2-2): DAGVTQSPTHLIKTRGQQVTLRCSPKSGHDTVSWYQQALGQGPQFIFQYYEEEERQRGNFPDRFSGHQFPNYSSELNVNALLLGDSALYLCASSVFERGTGELFFGEGSRLTVL.

The chain links TRBV18 to TRBJ1-1; tentative D call: TRBD1 (5 bases). The CDR3 loop spans 14 amino acids. The V end was cut by 2 bases, the J end by 0 bases, with 7 bases between. CDR1 is KGHSH and CDR2 is LQKENI in the germline V gene. CDR3 in DNA: TGTGCCAGCTCACCAGACAGCTTGAACACTGAAGCTTTCTTT. It is translated as CASSPDSLNTEAFF.

The CDR3, as DNA: TGTGCCAGCAGCTTGGAGGGGGACAGGGGGCCTTCCCCTTATGGCTACACCTTC. It codes for CASSLEGDRGPSPYGYTF. The V call is TRBV5-8, the J call TRBJ1-2; 12 bases line up with TRBD1. Germline CDR1 reads SGHTS; CDR2 reads YDEGEE. The trim removed 0 bases at V and 5 bases at J, leaving 11 bases unmatched. The CDR3 is made up of 18 amino acids.

This clone was counted between two and nine times. The J gene is TRBJ1-2, the V gene TRBV5-1; D might be TRBD1 (6 bases). Germline assignment: CDR1 SGHRS and CDR2 YFSETQ. The CDR3 runs 16 residues. The V end lost 4 bases, the J end lost 6 bases, and 22 bases lay between the germline ends. In DNA form, the CDR3 reads TGCGCCAGCAGCACGATCGGACAGCCGGGATGGGATGGCTACACCTTC. This encodes CASSTIGQPGWDGYTF. The full variable domain, its missing parts supplied by reference TRBV5-1 and TRBJ1-2, is KAGVTQTPRYLIKTRGQQVTLSCSPISGHRSVSWYQQTPGQGLQFLFEYFSETQRNKGNFPGRFSGRQFSNSRSEMNVSTLELGDSALYLCASSTIGQPGWDGYTFGSGTRLTVV.

This clone has only a few counts. This sequence joins TRBV7-9 and TRBJ2-5; D remains ambiguous. There are 11 residues in the CDR3. Germline-derived CDR1 and CDR2 are SEHNR and FQNEAQ (reference sequence). V was pared by 5 bases and J by 3 bases, with 4 bases between. The CDR3 bases are TGTGCCAGCAGCACAGAAGAGACCCAGTACTTC. Translated, it gives CASSTEETQYF. Drawing the rest from reference TRBV7-9 and TRBJ2-5, the complete variable domain is DTGVSQNPRHKITKRGQNVTFRCDPISEHNRLYWYRQTLGQGPEFLTYFQNEAQLEKSRLLSDRFSAERPKGSFSTLEIQRTEQGDSAMYLCASSTEETQYFGPGTRLLVL.

This sequence joins TRBV11-2 and TRBJ1-1; 9 nucleotides align to TRBD1. Germline assignment: CDR1 SGHAT and CDR2 FQNNGV. The trim removed 2 bases at V and 3 bases at J, leaving 4 bases unmatched. The CDR3 runs 15 residues. CDR3 amino acids: CASSLLTGGDTEAFF. DNA of the CDR3: TGTGCCAGCAGCTTACTGACAGGGGGGGACACTGAAGCTTTCTTT.

The V and J genes are TRBV18 and TRBJ2-7; 9 positions match TRBD2. V was clipped by 0 bases and J by 3 bases; unmatched bases: 3. From germline, CDR1 is KGHSH and CDR2 LQKENI. The length of the CDR3 is 15 residues. The CDR3 spells CASSPPQREVYEQYF. The CDR3 DNA sequence: TGTGCCAGCTCACCACCCCAGCGGGAGGTCTACGAGCAGTACTTC.

The chain uses TRBV28 and TRBJ1-2, with TRBD1 as a possible D gene (5 bases). The germline CDR1 and CDR2 sequences are MDHEN and SYDVKM. The V gene lost 1 base and the J gene lost 2 bases, with 17 bases spanning the gap. The CDR3 loop spans 17 amino acids. CDR3 coding DNA: TGTGCCAGCAGTTTATCCATCATACTTCAGGGCAACTATGGCTACACCTTC. Translating it yields CASSLSIILQGNYGYTF.